The rows below give T cell receptor beta chains drawn from one sample of a study of T cells in Graves' hyperthyroidism and ophthalmopathy. Each CDR3 protein is one row after TCRdb ran MiXCR on the multiplex PCR reads. The table records hundreds of thousands of distinct CDR3 sequences, roughly a sixth of them present only once. Sample: blood. The receptors come from a woman aged 18-30 years with Graves' hyperthyroidism. The CDR3 runs from the conserved cysteine through the conserved F or W. D genes are given only for firm matches. Not all rows give a size; the values are once, few, many and, for expanded clones, a class.

size	D	V	J	CDR3	DNA
many	.	TRBV7-9	TRBJ2-5	CASSLRTTGTRETQYF	TGTGCCAGCAGCTTGAGGACAACTGGAACTCGAGAGACCCAGTACTTC
many	.	TRBV12-3/TRBV12-4	TRBJ1-2	CASKPQGGGYTF	TGTGCCAGCAAACCGCAGGGAGGGGGCTACACCTTC
.	TRBD2	TRBV24-1	TRBJ2-3	CATSDHLAGVRNTQYF	TGTGCCACCAGTGATCATCTAGCGGGAGTGCGGAATACGCAGTATTTT
.	.	TRBV7-2	TRBJ1-4	CASSLALREKLFF	TGTGCCAGCAGCTTAGCGCTTCGTGAAAAACTGTTTTTT
once	.	TRBV20-1	TRBJ2-5	CRAHGVRPRQETLYF	TGCAGGGCCCACGGGGTAAGGCCGCGCCAAGAGACCCTGTACTTC
.	.	TRBV4-1	TRBJ1-2	CASSQGRVYYGYTF	TGCGCCAGCAGCCAAGGTCGGGTTTACTATGGCTACACCTTC
few	TRBD2	TRBV20-1	TRBJ2-1	CSASPIGAGDGPWRIDEQFF	TGCAGTGCTAGCCCCATCGGAGCGGGAGATGGGCCATGGAGAATCGATGAGCAGTTCTTC
.	TRBD1	TRBV15	TRBJ1-1	CATSRLLGTGFSTEAFF	TGTGCCACCAGCAGGCTATTAGGGACAGGGTTCTCCACTGAAGCTTTCTTT
many	.	TRBV7-9	TRBJ1-5	CASGEGTQPQHF	TGTGCCAGCGGGGAAGGGACTCAGCCCCAGCATTTT
.	TRBD1	TRBV12-3/TRBV12-4	TRBJ2-7	CASSVTGLNEQYF	TGTGCCAGCAGTGTGACAGGGCTCAACGAGCAGTACTTC
many	.	TRBV3-1	TRBJ1-4	CASSQDPAGSKLFF	TGTGCCAGCAGCCAAGACCCGGCTGGCTCAAAACTGTTTTTT
many	TRBD1	TRBV7-9	TRBJ1-5	CASSPSTGGNQPQHF	TGTGCCAGCAGCCCGTCGACAGGGGGCAATCAGCCCCAGCATTTT
.	TRBD1	TRBV2	TRBJ2-4	CASSRGTAAKNIQYF	TGTGCCAGCAGTAGGGGGACAGCTGCCAAAAACATTCAGTACTTC
many	TRBD1	TRBV20-1	TRBJ2-7	CSARKGTGGNYEQYF	TGCAGTGCTAGAAAGGGGACAGGGGGTAACTACGAGCAGTACTTC
.	.	TRBV5-5	TRBJ2-2	CASSPPGGDTGELFF	TGTGCCAGCAGCCCGCCAGGGGGGGACACCGGGGAGCTGTTTTTT
many	.	TRBV7-9	TRBJ2-7	CASSLREVYEQYF	TGTGCCAGCAGCTTGCGTGAGGTCTACGAGCAGTACTTC
.	TRBD1	TRBV19	TRBJ1-2	CASTGQGNGYTF	TGTGCCAGTACCGGACAGGGAAATGGCTACACCTTC
few	.	TRBV12-5	TRBJ1-5	CATKSGFSNQPQHF	TGTGCTACCAAATCAGGGTTTAGCAATCAGCCCCAGCATTTT
.	.	TRBV19	TRBJ1-4	CASSTTGNEKLFF	TGTGCCAGTAGTACAACAGGGAATGAAAAACTGTTTTTT
few	TRBD2	TRBV27	TRBJ2-1	CASIASGGLGEQFF	TGTGCCAGCATTGCTAGCGGGGGCCTAGGGGAGCAGTTCTTC
many	.	TRBV12-3/TRBV12-4	TRBJ2-7	CASISGQGNHEQYF	TGTGCCAGCATCTCCGGCCAGGGTAATCACGAGCAGTACTTC
many	.	TRBV3-1	TRBJ1-1	CASSQDGGLLNTEAFF	TGTGCCAGCAGCCAAGATGGCGGCCTTCTTAACACTGAAGCTTTCTTT
many	TRBD1	TRBV3-1	TRBJ2-3	CASSRRQGSTDTQYF	TGTGCCAGCAGCCGAAGACAGGGGAGCACAGATACGCAGTATTTT
few	.	TRBV7-8	TRBJ1-2	CASSLEGLPYGYTF	TGTGCCAGCAGCTTAGAAGGGTTGCCCTATGGCTACACCTTC
.	TRBD2	TRBV14	TRBJ2-7	CASSQKLAGVPYEQYF	TGTGCCAGCAGCCAAAAACTAGCGGGAGTCCCCTACGAGCAGTACTTC
many	.	TRBV7-9	TRBJ2-1	CASSPSPNEQFF	TGTGCCAGCAGCCCCTCCCCCAATGAGCAGTTCTTC
.	TRBD2	TRBV28	TRBJ2-5	CASSLLAGMPQETQYF	TGTGCCAGCAGTTTACTAGCGGGGATGCCCCAAGAGACCCAGTACTTC
.	TRBD2	TRBV7-9	TRBJ2-1	CASSPVGTSGTSYNEQFF	TGTGCCAGCAGCCCAGTCGGGACTAGCGGCACCTCCTACAATGAGCAGTTCTTC
many	TRBD1	TRBV7-2	TRBJ2-1	CASSLDRENEQFF	TGTGCCAGCAGCCTAGACAGGGAAAATGAGCAGTTCTTC
.	TRBD1	TRBV3-1	TRBJ2-1	CASSQGDRSLHEQFF	TGTGCCAGCAGCCAAGGGGACAGGAGCTTGCATGAGCAGTTCTTC
.	TRBD2	TRBV3-1	TRBJ2-5	CASSRGLGPGTQYF	TGTGCCAGCAGCCGGGGACTAGGCCCAGGGACCCAGTACTTC
many	.	TRBV12-3/TRBV12-4	TRBJ2-1	CASSLTGADEQFF	TGTGCCAGCAGTTTGACAGGTGCGGATGAGCAGTTCTTC
few	TRBD2	TRBV3-1	TRBJ2-6	CASSRSQGLAGAGGANVLTF	TGTGCCAGCAGCCGTTCCCAGGGACTAGCGGGAGCTGGAGGGGCCAACGTCCTGACTTTC
many	.	TRBV7-9	TRBJ2-5	CASRSKGGRKETQYF	TGTGCCAGCAGATCCAAGGGAGGACGAAAAGAGACCCAGTACTTC
.	TRBD2	TRBV2	TRBJ2-1	CASRPRRGDNEQFF	TGTGCCAGCAGACCCCGGCGGGGGGATAATGAGCAGTTCTTC
.	TRBD2	TRBV7-9	TRBJ2-7	CASSLGAGGPLEQYF	TGTGCCAGCAGCTTAGGAGCGGGAGGGCCACTCGAGCAGTACTTC
.	.	TRBV10-3	TRBJ1-3	CAIADSSGNTIYF	TGTGCCATCGCTGACAGCTCTGGAAACACCATATATTTT
.	.	TRBV6-1	TRBJ1-2	CASSVDSSYGYTF	TGTGCCAGCAGTGTCGACAGTTCCTATGGCTACACCTTC
many	.	TRBV2	TRBJ1-6	CASSDGGQSPLHF	TGTGCCAGCAGTGATGGCGGGCAATCACCCCTCCACTTT
many	.	TRBV5-1	TRBJ1-2	CASSSTDNYGYTF	TGCGCCAGCAGCTCGACAGATAACTATGGCTACACCTTC
many	TRBD1	TRBV20-1	TRBJ2-7	CSGTGQRYEQYF	TGCAGTGGCACGGGACAGCGCTACGAGCAGTACTTC
many	TRBD1	TRBV29-1	TRBJ2-5	CSVYSGTGGGTQYF	TGCAGCGTCTACTCCGGGACAGGTGGTGGGACCCAGTACTTC
.	.	TRBV20-1	TRBJ1-2	CSAKKTDTENYGYTF	TGCAGTGCTAAGAAGACGGACACAGAGAACTATGGCTACACCTTC
.	.	TRBV6-1	TRBJ1-6	CASSPTRDWYSPLHF	TGTGCCAGCAGCCCAACCCGGGATTGGTATTCACCCCTCCACTTT
many	TRBD1	TRBV19	TRBJ1-1	CASRTPRGRGNTEAFF	TGTGCCAGTAGGACCCCCAGGGGGCGAGGGAACACTGAAGCTTTCTTT
.	TRBD2	TRBV11-3	TRBJ2-1	CASSKPLAGGYNEQFF	TGTGCCAGCAGCAAACCTCTAGCGGGAGGTTACAATGAGCAGTTCTTC
.	.	TRBV20-1	TRBJ2-7	CRDPLRGSSYEQYF	TGCAGAGACCCCTTGCGGGGTAGCTCCTACGAGCAGTACTTC
.	TRBD2	TRBV28	TRBJ2-5	CASSSRTSGREETQCF	TGTGCCAGCAGTTCCCGGACTAGTGGGAGGGAAGAGACCCAGTGCTTC
few	TRBD1	TRBV29-1	TRBJ2-1	CSAETPGQGFVGEQFF	TGCAGCGCGGAAACACCGGGACAGGGTTTTGTTGGTGAGCAGTTCTTC
many	.	TRBV6-1	TRBJ1-1	CASRIHPEVGEAFF	TGTGCCAGCAGAATACACCCCGAGGTCGGGGAAGCTTTCTTT
.	.	TRBV14	TRBJ2-1	CASSQGPLREQFF	TGTGCCAGCAGCCAGGGCCCTCTTAGAGAGCAGTTCTTC
.	TRBD1	TRBV5-1	TRBJ2-7	CASSGRDRGRDEQYF	TGCGCCAGCAGCGGGCGGGACAGGGGACGGGACGAGCAGTACTTC
few	TRBD1	TRBV12-3/TRBV12-4	TRBJ2-3	CASSGQADTQYF	TGTGCCAGCAGCGGACAGGCAGATACGCAGTATTTT